The rows below give T cell receptor beta chains drawn from one sample of a study of OX40 agonist ivuxolimab in advanced cancers. Assay: immunoSEQ multiplex PCR; the TCRdb copy retains only in-frame clones and omits some. The data show about 72,000 clones, about 88% seen once. The sample here was CD4+ or CD8+ T cells sorted from blood, taken in a trial of the OX40 agonist ivuxolimab. These receptors were collected from an adult with an advanced solid tumor such as melanoma, head and neck, liver or kidney cancer. Each CDR3 is given with its conserved first and last residue. A D gene is named only where the DNA matches it firmly. The size of a clone is reported for some rows only, either as once, few or many, or as a class for expanded clones.

TRBD1	TRBJ1-5	TRBV2	.	TGTGCCAGCAGTGGGGCGACAGGGGTGGGCAATCAGCCCCAGCATTTT	CASSGATGVGNQPQHF
.	TRBJ2-5	TRBV6-5	.	TGTGCCAGCAGTTACTCCGGGGGCCAAGAGACCCAGTACTTC	CASSYSGGQETQYF
TRBD1	TRBJ1-2	TRBV28	.	TGTGCCAGCAGTTTATCCGACAGGGATAACTATGGCTACACCTTC	CASSLSDRDNYGYTF
TRBD1	TRBJ1-2	TRBV10-3	.	TGTGCCATTGGCCGGGACAGTAACTATGGCTACACCTTC	CAIGRDSNYGYTF
.	TRBJ2-2	TRBV6-5	.	TGTGCCAGCAGTTACTTGGACAGTACTGACACCGGGGAGCTGTTTTTT	CASSYLDSTDTGELFF
.	TRBJ2-5	TRBV18	.	TGTGCCAGCTCACTTTCCGACAGTGCAGGGACCCAGTACTTC	CASSLSDSAGTQYF
.	TRBJ2-1	TRBV10-2	.	TGCGCCAGCAGTGATTACAGAAGATACAATGAGCAGTTCTTC	CASSDYRRYNEQFF
TRBD2	TRBJ2-7	TRBV5-1	.	TGCGCCAGCAGCTTGGTTGCTAGCGGGGGGGCTGGCGAGCAGTACTTC	CASSLVASGGAGEQYF
TRBD1	TRBJ1-1	TRBV6-6	.	TGTGCCAGCAGTCAGCAGGGGGGCACTGAAGCTTTCTTT	CASSQQGGTEAFF
TRBD2	TRBJ2-1	TRBV4-1	.	TGCGCCAGCGAGAGGGCCCTAGCGGGAGGATCCTACAATGAGCAGTTCTTC	CASERALAGGSYNEQFF
.	TRBJ2-3	TRBV11-2	.	TGTGCCAGCAGCTTAGAAGTGGAAGTGGCTACGCAGTATTTT	CASSLEVEVATQYF
.	TRBJ1-2	TRBV30	.	TGTGCCTGGAGTGTACGCAGGGATGATGGCTACACCTTC	CAWSVRRDDGYTF
TRBD2	TRBJ2-1	TRBV6-6	.	TGTGCCAGCAGTTCCGCCCTAGCGGGAAGAGAGAATGAGCAGTTCTTC	CASSSALAGRENEQFF
TRBD2	TRBJ2-3	TRBV19	.	TGTGCCAGTAGTAGGGACCTAGCGGGAGGGAGCACAGATACGCAGTATTTT	CASSRDLAGGSTDTQYF
.	TRBJ1-1	TRBV2	.	TGTGCCAGCAGTGGGGCTGAAGCTTTCTTT	CASSGAEAFF
.	TRBJ2-5	TRBV11-2	.	TGTGCCAGCAGCTTAGTGGGGAATCAGTGGCGAGAGACCCAGTACTTC	CASSLVGNQWRETQYF
.	TRBJ2-5	TRBV5-1	.	TGCGCCAGCAGCTTGGATTTGGAAGAGACCCAGTACTTC	CASSLDLEETQYF
.	TRBJ2-7	TRBV6-6	.	TGTGCCAGCAGTTACACGGGGTACGAGCAGTACTTC	CASSYTGYEQYF
.	TRBJ2-7	TRBV19	.	TGTGCCAGTAGTATCGGCAGGAAAACCTACGAGCAGTACTTC	CASSIGRKTYEQYF
TRBD2	TRBJ2-7	TRBV14	once	TGTGCCAGCAGCCAAGGGCTAGCGGACGAGCAGTACTTC	CASSQGLADEQYF
.	TRBJ2-7	TRBV9	.	TGTGCCAGCAGCGTAGGCCCCCTGGGTGAGCAGTACTTC	CASSVGPLGEQYF
.	TRBJ1-4	TRBV4-2	once	TGTGCCAGCGGACGAAGCCCAGGCATGGCAACTAATGAAAAACTGTTTTTT	CASGRSPGMATNEKLFF
.	TRBJ2-3	TRBV5-1	.	TGCGCCAGCAGCTCCCAGGGGGATACGCAGTATTTT	CASSSQGDTQYF
TRBD1	TRBJ2-2	TRBV5-4	.	TGTGCCAGCAGCTGGGGACAGGGGTCGAACACCGGGGAGCTGTTTTTT	CASSWGQGSNTGELFF
.	TRBJ1-1	TRBV7-9	.	TGTGCCAGCAGCTCTCGAGGGGGGACTGAAGCTTTCTTT	CASSSRGGTEAFF
.	TRBJ1-1	TRBV2	.	TGTGCCAGCAGTGGCCAGTTGAAGGCCGCCGATATGAACACTGAAACTTTCTTT	CASSGQLKAADMNTETFF
TRBD1	TRBJ1-5	TRBV18	.	TGTGCCAGCTCAACCGACAGGGTGGGTCAGCCCCAGCATTTT	CASSTDRVGQPQHF
.	TRBJ2-4	TRBV9	.	TGTGCCAGCAGCGACGACTTAGCCAAAAACATTCAGTACTTC	CASSDDLAKNIQYF
.	TRBJ1-3	TRBV9	.	TGTGCCAGCAGCGTAGCTCCGGGAGCTGGAAACACCATATATTTT	CASSVAPGAGNTIYF
.	TRBJ2-7	TRBV10-1	once	TGCGCCCTGCCGGGGGAGCAGTACTTC	CALPGEQYF
.	TRBJ1-2	TRBV5-1	.	TGCGCCAGCAGCTTGGGAGGTGGGGTACTCAATGGCTACACCTTC	CASSLGGGVLNGYTF
.	TRBJ2-5	TRBV7-9	.	TGTGCCAGCAGGGGGGACGTCGCAGAGACCCAGTACTTC	CASRGDVAETQYF
.	TRBJ2-5	TRBV7-9	.	TGTGCCAGCAGCTTAGAAGCAGGGACGGAGACCCAGTACTTC	CASSLEAGTETQYF
.	TRBJ1-2	TRBV11-3	.	TGTGCCAGCAGCTTATTGGGGGGGCGTCAGTATGGCTACACCTTC	CASSLLGGRQYGYTF
.	TRBJ2-2	TRBV6-6	few	TGTGCCAGCAGTCCATCTCGATTGACCGGGGAGCTGTTTTTT	CASSPSRLTGELFF
.	TRBJ1-1	TRBV28	.	TGTGCCAGCAAGGAAGGTTACACTGAAGCTTTCTTT	CASKEGYTEAFF